This T cell receptor beta chain comes out of a study of blood T cell repertoires in COVID-19. About the study: The United States, Italy and Spain provided the acute and convalescent COVID-19 samples. Nucleic acid was either cDNA or gDNA, and it came from T cells, B-cell-depleted T cells, or PBMCs.

V lost 2 bases to trimming and J lost 5 bases; unmatched junction nucleotides: 3. The germline V gene has CDR1 SGHRS and CDR2 YFSETQ. The CDR3 covers 14 residues. As originally analysed: Cell counts per sample came from amplifying reference gene primers. Assay: immunoSEQ multiplex PCR; the TCRdb copy retains only in-frame clones and omits some. The DNA gave D and trimming, while V, J and clone size come from that table. The sample holds about 45,000 clones; about 85% are singletons and the top ten take 31%. The specimen sequenced was peripheral blood. The rearrangement uses TRBV5-1 and TRBJ2-5, with 10 positions matching TRBD2. This receptor was obtained from a woman of 80 years or more with acute or convalescent COVID-19. The CDR3: CASSFSGGMETQYF. The CDR3 nucleotides are TGCGCCAGCAGCTTTAGCGGGGGGATGGAGACCCAGTACTTC.